Each of the 24 T cell receptor beta chains below was sequenced from the same sample in a study of metastatic and nonmetastatic thyroid tumors. TCRdb re-clonotyped the PCR reads via MiXCR. In the table there are roughly 40,000 clones, approximately 18% of which are singletons. No patient received treatment before thyroid surgery. The sequencing sample was made of blood. The source is a male donor with papillary thyroid cancer or a benign thyroid nodule (not recorded which). Some clones in this sample may be carry-over from other donors' samples.

Ten or more counts support this clone. The rearrangement joins TRBV12-5 to TRBJ2-1; 12 bases agree with TRBD2. The CDR3 consists of 19 residues. Germline lookup yields CDR1 LGHNT and CDR2 FRNRAP. V lost 3 bases and J lost 0; bases outside the gene matches: 9. The DNA of the CDR3 is TGTGCTAGTGGTTTAGAGACTAGCGGGAGCGGGACCTCCTACAATGAGCAGTTCTTC. It yields the protein CASGLETSGSGTSYNEQFF.

At least ten counts were recorded for this clone. The chain has TRBV20-1 and TRBJ2-4; 10 bases align to TRBD1. The length of the CDR3 is 15 residues. Germline V gene lookup returns CDR1 DFQATT and CDR2 SNEGSKA (reference sequence). After removal of 4 bases from V and 0 bases from J, the junction contained 3 bases not matched to a gene. Written as DNA, the CDR3 is TGCAGTGCTACAGACAGGGGGCGAGCCAAAAACATTCAGTACTTC. Residues: CSATDRGRAKNIQYF.

This clone was detected many times. This sequence joins TRBV19 and TRBJ1-4; 7 nucleotides line up with TRBD1. CDR1 and CDR2 from the germline V gene are LNHDA and SQIVND (reference sequence). The CDR3 totals 13 residues. Trimming removed 3 bases from V and 14 bases from J; junction bases left unmatched: 9. CDR3 residues: CASSMDRNLPLFF. The CDR3, as DNA: TGTGCCAGTAGTATGGACAGGAATCTTCCCCTGTTTTTT.

Comments on this clone: The junction departs from the called germline gene at one end, perhaps through a read error. The gene calls are TRBV18 and TRBJ1-6, with unresolved D. Germline V gene lookup returns CDR1 KGHSH and CDR2 LQKENI. The CDR3 sequence is 16 residues long. The CDR3 here is CASSPRDPGLDSPLNF. The CDR3 nucleotides read TGTGCCAGCTCACCACGAGACCCAGGACTGGATTCACCCCTAAACTTT.

This clone has a count of ten or more. The rearrangement uses TRBV5-1 and TRBJ2-1; the match to TRBD1 covers 9 bases. Germline CDR1 SGHRS, CDR2 YFSETQ. V was pared by 4 bases and J by 1 base, with 3 bases of the junction left unmatched. The CDR3 is 15 amino acids. The CDR3 DNA reads TGCGCCAGCAGCGCCGGGACAGGGTCCTACAATGAGCAGTTCTTC. Its protein product is CASSAGTGSYNEQFF.

This clone was recorded a few times. This chain connects TRBV5-4 to TRBJ1-1; D is possibly TRBD1 (5 bases). V dropped 2 bases and J dropped 6 bases, with 14 bases sitting between them. Germline V gene data show CDR1 as SGHNT and CDR2 as YYREEE (reference sequence). The CDR3 runs 14 residues. CDR3 sequence (DNA): TGTGCCAGCAGCTTATATTCCAGGGTCTCTGAAGCTTTCTTT. Its protein is CASSLYSRVSEAFF.

This clone occurred many times. This rearrangement joins TRBV7-9 to TRBJ2-5; a possible D gene is TRBD1 (5 bases). CDR3 length equals 14 residues. V was pared by 3 bases and J by 4 bases, with 12 bases between. Germline CDR1 SEHNR, CDR2 FQNEAQ (reference sequence). The CDR3 reads CASSFGQGIETQYF. Written as DNA, the CDR3 is TGTGCCAGCAGCTTCGGGCAGGGAATAGAGACCCAGTACTTC.

This clone was recorded only once. The conserved phenylalanine or tryptophan normally closing the CDR3 is absent here, so this likely arose from a read error. The chain joins TRBV20-1 to TRBJ2-1; D is unresolved. This CDR3 comprises 12 residues. Trimming cost V 3 bases and J 6 bases, with 9 bases left between them. CDR1 and CDR2 from the germline V gene are DFQATT and SNEGSKA (reference sequence). Written as DNA, the CDR3 is TGCAGTGCTAGCGCATCGGCCAATGAGCAGTTCTTA. Residues: CSASASANEQFL.

The V gene is TRBV5-1, the J gene TRBJ2-7; 7 bases line up with TRBD1. CDR1 is SGHRS and CDR2 is YFSETQ in the germline V gene. The ends lost 0 bases at V and 3 bases at J; junction bases unmatched: 3. The CDR3 loop spans 14 amino acids. CDR3 sequence (DNA): TGCGCCAGCAGCTTGGAGGGGGCCGACTACGAGCAGTACTTC. Translated, it gives CASSLEGADYEQYF.

This clone has at least ten counts. The J gene is TRBJ1-2, the V gene TRBV25-1, with D possibly matching TRBD1 (5 bases). Germline-derived CDR1 and CDR2 are MGHDK and SYGVNS. The CDR3 contains 12 residues. Trimming took 2 bases from V and 14 from J, leaving 15 bases between them. The CDR3 sequence: CASSEGGDRRTF. CDR3 nucleotides: TGTGCCAGCAGTGAAGGGGGGGATCGGCGGACCTTC.

This clone was seen at least ten times. The chain couples TRBV30 to TRBJ1-4, with 8 nucleotides matching TRBD1. The CDR3 length is 15 residues. Germline CDR1 reads GTSNPN; CDR2 reads SVGIG (reference sequence). V gave up 2 bases and J gave up 10 bases; unmatched junction bases: 12. The CDR3 nucleotides read TGTGCCTGGAGTAAACGGACAGGGATAATGCGAAAACTGTTTTTT. Translating gives CAWSKRTGIMRKLFF.

This clone showed up many times. The chain links TRBV5-1 to TRBJ2-1; 8 bases agree with TRBD2. CDR1 and CDR2 (germline): SGHRS, YFSETQ. The V segment lost 1 base and the J segment 5 bases; nucleotides outside the gene matches: 11. The CDR3 contains 17 residues. The CDR3 sequence: CASSLRGSSGGNNEQFF. In DNA, the CDR3 is TGCGCCAGCAGCTTGCGAGGGAGCAGCGGGGGCAACAATGAGCAGTTCTTC.

This clone was picked up many times. The rearrangement links TRBV18 to TRBJ2-7, with 12 bases lining up with TRBD2. The junction had 8 bases not matched to a gene; V was cut back by 6 bases and J by 2 bases. Germline-derived CDR1 and CDR2 are KGHSH and LQKENI. This CDR3 is built from 16 residues. The DNA of the CDR3 is TGTGCCAGCTCGCAACGACTAGCGGGAGAGACCTACGAGCAGTACTTC. This codes for CASSQRLAGETYEQYF.

This clone appeared many times. CDR3 region: CASSFGSNQETQYF. The CDR3 DNA reads as TGTGCCAGCAGCTTCGGATCGAATCAAGAGACCCAGTACTTC. This rearrangement joins TRBV11-2 to TRBJ2-5; D is uncertain. CDR1 and CDR2 from the germline V gene are SGHAT and FQNNGV. The germline V and J ends were trimmed by 3 bases and 2 bases, with 10 bases remaining between them. The CDR3 loop spans 14 amino acids.

On this clone: Relative to the germline gene, one junction end is altered; a read error may explain this. This chain connects TRBV5-1 to TRBJ2-3, with D uncertain. The CDR3 consists of 14 residues. In germline, CDR1 is SGHRS, CDR2 YFSETQ. The CDR3 DNA reads as TGCTCCAGCAGCATATTGCCAGAGTCGGGTACGCAGTATTTT. This translates into CSSSILPESGTQYF.

This clone was seen only a few times. The genes are TRBV7-3 and TRBJ2-1; no clear D gene. The CDR3 is 15 amino acids. V was trimmed by 1 base and J by 2 bases, leaving 9 bases between them. Germline V gives CDR1 SGHTA, CDR2 FQGTGA. CDR3 region: CASSLRADAYNEQFF. The CDR3 DNA reads as TGTGCCAGCAGCTTAAGGGCAGACGCCTACAATGAGCAGTTCTTC.

There are a few counts of this clone. The V gene is TRBV27, the J gene TRBJ1-5, with D uncertain. Germline V gene data show CDR1 as MNHEY and CDR2 as SMNVEV (reference sequence). The CDR3 has 17 residues. Deletions cut 2 bases from V and 5 bases from J, with 19 bases between. CDR3 in amino acids: CASSLSRISRPHQPQHF. In nucleotides, the CDR3 is TGTGCCAGCAGTTTAAGCCGGATCAGCCGTCCCCATCAGCCCCAGCATTTT.

The sample holds many counts of this clone. The chain couples TRBV2 to TRBJ1-3; D might be TRBD1 (5 bases). CDR3 length equals 14 residues. Germline CDR1 and CDR2: SNHLY and FYNNEI. Trimming removed 5 bases at V and 2 bases at J, with 10 bases between. The CDR3 nucleotides are TGTGCCAGCAGTTTCCAGGGAACTGGAAACACCATATATTTT. Protein sequence: CASSFQGTGNTIYF.

This clone was observed a handful of times. One end of the junction fails to match germline, which may point to a read error. The V gene is TRBV6-1, the J gene TRBJ2-5, with D hard to call. In germline, CDR1 is MNHNS, CDR2 SASEGT. The CDR3 sequence is 13 residues long. The CDR3 DNA reads as TGTGCCAGCTCAAGGGCGGTAGGAGAGACCCGGTACTTC. The encoded protein is CASSRAVGETRYF.

The V call is TRBV5-6, the J call TRBJ1-1, with TRBD1 as a possible D gene (6 bases). CDR1 is SGHDT and CDR2 is YYEEEE in the germline V gene. With 5 bases removed from V and 4 bases from J, the gap between germline ends came to 12 bases. The CDR3 loop spans 13 amino acids. CDR3 loop: CASRGGGTTEAFF. The DNA for the CDR3 is TGTGCCAGCAGAGGGGGGGGTACCACTGAAGCTTTCTTT.

This clone was detected ten times or more. This chain uses TRBV10-3 with TRBJ1-4, with unresolved D. The CDR3 runs to 15 residues. The V and J ends lost 0 bases and 4 bases respectively, with 9 bases between them. Germline loops: CDR1 ENHRY, CDR2 SYGVKD. CDR3 residues: CAISESGNLNEKLFF. The CDR3 nucleotides read TGTGCCATCAGTGAGTCGGGGAACCTTAATGAAAAACTGTTTTTT.

This clone has just a few counts. This sequence joins TRBV12-3 or TRBV12-4 and TRBJ2-7; TRBD1 agrees at 8 bases. This CDR3 has 14 amino acids. The junction had 4 bases not matched to a gene; V was cut back by 0 bases and J by 6 bases. The CDR3 reads CASSLAQGAGEQYF. CDR3 DNA sequence: TGTGCCAGCAGTTTAGCGCAGGGGGCGGGCGAGCAGTACTTC.

Many counts were recorded for this clone. The genes are TRBV14 and TRBJ1-2; D not certain. V lost 0 bases, J lost 8 bases, and 13 bases lay in between. Germline assignment: CDR1 SGHDN and CDR2 FVKESK. The CDR3 spans 14 residues. In DNA, the CDR3 is TGTGCCAGCAGCCAAGATTGGATAGGGAAGGGCTACACCTTC. It translates to CASSQDWIGKGYTF.

V is TRBV6-1 and J is TRBJ2-3; D remains ambiguous. The germline V gene encodes CDR1 MNHNS and CDR2 SASEGT. The CDR3 runs 13 residues. The V end was cut by 2 bases, the J end by 5 bases, with 8 bases between. CDR3 nucleotide sequence: TGTGCCAGCAGTGAAATAACAGAAGATACGCAGTATTTT. It specifies CASSEITEDTQYF.